This T cell receptor (beta chain) was captured in a study of blood T cell repertoires in COVID-19. Clones were sequenced by immunoSEQ multiplex PCR, and TCRdb holds only the in-frame ones, with some missing. The data contain about 200,000 clones, 87% of them singletons. Participants were aged roughly 18 to 95 years, lived in 24 US areas, and enrolled virtually. The source material was PBMCs or T cells enriched from blood (not recorded which). The sequence was obtained from a woman aged 25-40 years who had recovered from COVID-19.

The CDR3 is CASRPYEGANTEAFF. The CDR3 DNA sequence: TGTGCCAGCAGGCCATATGAGGGGGCGAACACTGAAGCTTTCTTT. The chain is built from TRBV7-8 and TRBJ1-1; 7 bases map to TRBD1. The CDR3 sequence is 15 residues long. V gave up 6 bases and J gave up 1 base; unmatched junction bases: 8. Looked up from germline, CDR1 is SGHVS and CDR2 is FQNEAQ.